Listed below are T cell receptor beta chains from one sample, sequenced in a study of T cells expressing NK-cell markers. From its re-call of the 5' RACE reads, TCRdb lists each CDR3 protein once, without DNA. Its table records approximately 460,000 distinct CDR3 sequences. Sequences were obtained from blood T cells: a sorted CD56 or NKG2C T cell subset, CD4+ or CD8+ T cells, or bulk PBMC T cells (not recorded which). These receptors originate from a woman aged 18 to 75 in good health. The CDR3 runs from the conserved cysteine through the conserved F or W. The order of the fields is V gene, J gene, CDR3 protein.

v_gene: TRBV5-6
j_gene: TRBJ1-5
CDR3aa: CASSSWTSNQPQHF

v_gene: TRBV4-1
j_gene: TRBJ1-2
CDR3aa: CASSSTGGFGYTF

v_gene: TRBV24-1
j_gene: TRBJ1-5
CDR3aa: CATPSRGPGEPQHF

v_gene: TRBV4-3
j_gene: TRBJ2-1
CDR3aa: CASSQNNEGGEQFF

v_gene: TRBV7-3
j_gene: TRBJ2-1
CDR3aa: CASSLTPDDEQFF

v_gene: TRBV20-1
j_gene: TRBJ2-1
CDR3aa: CSARDPGPWGYNEQFF

v_gene: TRBV3-1
j_gene: TRBJ2-1
CDR3aa: CASSQDREGLINEQFF

v_gene: TRBV25-1
j_gene: TRBJ1-6
CDR3aa: CASSPGGGRSPLHF

v_gene: TRBV9
j_gene: TRBJ2-5
CDR3aa: CASSVAAGGQETQYF

v_gene: TRBV5-1
j_gene: TRBJ1-4
CDR3aa: CASRARTGHNEKPFF

v_gene: TRBV24-1
j_gene: TRBJ2-7
CDR3aa: CATSDPTGGSYEQYF

v_gene: TRBV4-1
j_gene: TRBJ2-6
CDR3aa: CASTRTARSGANVLTF

v_gene: TRBV12-3/TRBV12-4
j_gene: TRBJ2-5
CDR3aa: CASTHRGSGETQYF

v_gene: TRBV11-2
j_gene: TRBJ2-3
CDR3aa: CASSPGPPTDTQYF

v_gene: TRBV18
j_gene: TRBJ2-1
CDR3aa: CASSPEDRVSYNEQFF

v_gene: TRBV18
j_gene: TRBJ2-2
CDR3aa: CASSRLGQGRTGELFF

v_gene: TRBV12-3/TRBV12-4
j_gene: TRBJ1-3
CDR3aa: CASSWWDGPSTIYF

v_gene: TRBV3-1
j_gene: TRBJ2-7
CDR3aa: CASAGTSGSSEQYF